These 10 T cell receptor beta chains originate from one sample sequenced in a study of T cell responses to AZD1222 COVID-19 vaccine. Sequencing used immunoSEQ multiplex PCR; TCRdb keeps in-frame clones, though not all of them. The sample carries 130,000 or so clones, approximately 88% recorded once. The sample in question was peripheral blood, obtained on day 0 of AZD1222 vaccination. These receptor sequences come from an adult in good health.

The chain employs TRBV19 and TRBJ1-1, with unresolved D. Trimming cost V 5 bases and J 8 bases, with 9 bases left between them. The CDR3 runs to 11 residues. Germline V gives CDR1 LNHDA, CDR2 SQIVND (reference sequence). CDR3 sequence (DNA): TGTGCCAGTAGTGATCCCCGGGAAGCTTTCTTT. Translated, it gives CASSDPREAFF.

CDR3 sequence reads: CASRTRDNPRLFF. The CDR3 coding sequence is TGTGCCAGCAGGACTCGGGACAACCCGAGACTGTTTTTT. The V call is TRBV28, the J call TRBJ1-4; D may be TRBD1 (6 bases). The CDR3 runs 13 residues. The V end lost 6 bases, the J end lost 13 bases, and 18 bases lay between the germline ends. In germline, CDR1 is MDHEN, CDR2 SYDVKM.

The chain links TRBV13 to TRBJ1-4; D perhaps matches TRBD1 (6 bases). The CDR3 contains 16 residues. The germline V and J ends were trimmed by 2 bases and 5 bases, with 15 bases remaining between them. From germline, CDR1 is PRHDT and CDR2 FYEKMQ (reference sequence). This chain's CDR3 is CASSLQGPLLNEKLFF. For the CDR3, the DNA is TGTGCCAGCAGCTTACAGGGGCCGCTACTAAATGAAAAACTGTTTTTT.

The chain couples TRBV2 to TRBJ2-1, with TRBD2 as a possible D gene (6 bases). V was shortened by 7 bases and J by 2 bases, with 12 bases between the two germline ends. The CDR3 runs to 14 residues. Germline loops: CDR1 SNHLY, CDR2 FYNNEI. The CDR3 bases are TGTGCCAGCAACGGCGGGGTGCCCTACAATGAGCAGTTCTTC. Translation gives CASNGGVPYNEQFF.

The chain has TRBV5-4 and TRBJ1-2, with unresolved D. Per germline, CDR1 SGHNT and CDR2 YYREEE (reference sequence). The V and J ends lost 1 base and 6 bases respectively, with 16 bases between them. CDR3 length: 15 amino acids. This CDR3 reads CASSLFGGPLNGYTF. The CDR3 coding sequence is TGTGCCAGCAGCTTGTTTGGAGGGCCCCTAAATGGCTACACCTTC.

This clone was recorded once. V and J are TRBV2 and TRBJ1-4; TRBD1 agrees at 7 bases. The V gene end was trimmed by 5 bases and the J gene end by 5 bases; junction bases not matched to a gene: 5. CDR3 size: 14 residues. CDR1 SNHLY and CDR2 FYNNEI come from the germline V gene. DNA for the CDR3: TGTGCCAGCAGTTTGGACAGGTCGAATGAAAAACTGTTTTTT. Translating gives CASSLDRSNEKLFF.

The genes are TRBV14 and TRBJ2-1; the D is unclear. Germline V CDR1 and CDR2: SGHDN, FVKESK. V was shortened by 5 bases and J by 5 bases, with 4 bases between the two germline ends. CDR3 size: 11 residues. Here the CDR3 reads CASSWDNEQFF. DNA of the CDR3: TGTGCCAGCAGCTGGGACAATGAGCAGTTCTTC.

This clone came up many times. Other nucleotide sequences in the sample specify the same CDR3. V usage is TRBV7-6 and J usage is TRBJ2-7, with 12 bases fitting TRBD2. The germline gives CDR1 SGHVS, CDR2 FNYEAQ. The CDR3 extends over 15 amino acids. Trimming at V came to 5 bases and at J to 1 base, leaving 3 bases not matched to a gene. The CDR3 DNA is TGTGCCAGCAGCATGACTAGCGGGGGATCCTACGAGCAGTACTTC. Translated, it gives CASSMTSGGSYEQYF.

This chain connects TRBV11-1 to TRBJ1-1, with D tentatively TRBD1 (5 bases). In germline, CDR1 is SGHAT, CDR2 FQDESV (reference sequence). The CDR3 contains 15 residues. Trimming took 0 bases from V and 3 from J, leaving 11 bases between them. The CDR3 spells CASSLARGVDTEAFF. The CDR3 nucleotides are TGTGCCAGCAGCTTAGCGCGGGGGGTCGACACTGAAGCTTTCTTT. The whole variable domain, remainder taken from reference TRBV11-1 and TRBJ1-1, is EAEVAQSPRYKITEKSQAVAFWCDPISGHATLYWYRQILGQGPELLVQFQDESVVDDSQLPKDRFSAERLKGVDSTLKIQPAELGDSAMYLCASSLARGVDTEAFFGQGTRLTVV.

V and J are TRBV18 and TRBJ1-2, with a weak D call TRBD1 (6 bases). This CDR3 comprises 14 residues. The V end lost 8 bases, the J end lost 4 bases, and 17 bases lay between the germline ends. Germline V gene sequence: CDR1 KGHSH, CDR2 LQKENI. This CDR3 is CASHLGGQRYGYTF. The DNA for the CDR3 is TGTGCCAGCCACCTCGGGGGACAACGCTATGGCTACACCTTC. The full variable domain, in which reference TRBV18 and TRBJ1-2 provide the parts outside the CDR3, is NAGVMQNPRHLVRRRGQEARLRCSPMKGHSHVYWYRQLPEEGLKFMVYLQKENIIDESGMPKERFSAEFPKEGPSILRIQQVVRGDSAAYFCASHLGGQRYGYTFGSGTRLTVV.